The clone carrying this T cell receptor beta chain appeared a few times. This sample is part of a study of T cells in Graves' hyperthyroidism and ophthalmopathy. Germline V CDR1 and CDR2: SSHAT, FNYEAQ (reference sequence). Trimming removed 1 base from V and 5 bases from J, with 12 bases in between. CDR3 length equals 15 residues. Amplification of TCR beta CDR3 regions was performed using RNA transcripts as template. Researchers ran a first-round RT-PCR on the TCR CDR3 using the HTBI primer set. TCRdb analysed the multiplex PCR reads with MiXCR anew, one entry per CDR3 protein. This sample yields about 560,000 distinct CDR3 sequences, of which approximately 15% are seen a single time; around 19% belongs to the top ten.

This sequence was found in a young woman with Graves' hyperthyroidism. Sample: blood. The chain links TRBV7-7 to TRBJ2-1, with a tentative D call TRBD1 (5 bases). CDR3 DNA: TGTGCCAGCAGCTTAGGACAGCAGATTAACAATGAGCAGTTCTTC. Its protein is CASSLGQQINNEQFF. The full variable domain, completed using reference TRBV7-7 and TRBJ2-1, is GAGVSQSPRYKVTKRGQDVTLRCDPISSHATLYWYQQALGQGPEFLTYFNYEAQPDKSGLPSDRFSAERPEGSISTLTIQRTEQRDSAMYRCASSLGQQINNEQFFGPGTRLTVL.